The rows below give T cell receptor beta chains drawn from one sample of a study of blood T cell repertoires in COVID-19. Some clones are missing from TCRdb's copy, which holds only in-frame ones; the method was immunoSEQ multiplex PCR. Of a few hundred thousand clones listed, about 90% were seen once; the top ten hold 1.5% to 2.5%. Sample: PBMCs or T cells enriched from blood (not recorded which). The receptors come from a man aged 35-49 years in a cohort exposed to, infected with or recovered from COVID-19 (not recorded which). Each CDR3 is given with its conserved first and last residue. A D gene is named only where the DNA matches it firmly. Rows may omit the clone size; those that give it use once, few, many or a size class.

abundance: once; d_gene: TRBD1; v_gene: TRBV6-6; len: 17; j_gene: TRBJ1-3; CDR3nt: TGTGCCAGCAGTCCGGGACAGGGGTCCCCACCAGGAAACACCATATATTTT; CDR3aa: CASSPGQGSPPGNTIYF
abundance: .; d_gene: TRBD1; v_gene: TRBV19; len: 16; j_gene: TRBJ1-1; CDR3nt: TGTGCCAGTAGTAAGGGGACAGGGGCATGGAACACTGAAGCTTTCTTT; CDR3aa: CASSKGTGAWNTEAFF
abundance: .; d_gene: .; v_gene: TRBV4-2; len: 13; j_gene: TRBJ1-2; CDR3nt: TGTGCCAGCAGCCGCGGGATTCACTATGGCTACACCTTC; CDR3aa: CASSRGIHYGYTF
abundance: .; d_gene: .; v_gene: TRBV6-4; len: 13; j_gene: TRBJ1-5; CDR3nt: TGTGCCAGCAGTATTCAGGGTGGCCAGCCCCAGCATTTT; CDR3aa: CASSIQGGQPQHF
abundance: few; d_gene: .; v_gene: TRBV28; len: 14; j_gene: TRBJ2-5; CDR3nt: TGTGCCAGCAGTTTAATGGGGCGGTCATTGACCCAGTACTTC; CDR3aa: CASSLMGRSLTQYF
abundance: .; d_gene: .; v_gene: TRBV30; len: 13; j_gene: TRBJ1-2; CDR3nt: TGTGCCTGGAGTGTTGATTTTAGCTATGGCTACACCTTC; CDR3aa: CAWSVDFSYGYTF
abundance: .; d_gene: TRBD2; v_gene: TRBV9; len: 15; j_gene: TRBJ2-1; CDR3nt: TGTGCCAGCAGCGTAGAAGGACTAGTCTACAATGAGCAGTTCTTC; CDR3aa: CASSVEGLVYNEQFF
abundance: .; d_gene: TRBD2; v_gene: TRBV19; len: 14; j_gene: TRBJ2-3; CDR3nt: TGTGCCAGTAGTCCGCGGGAGAGCACAGATACGCAGTATTTT; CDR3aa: CASSPRESTDTQYF
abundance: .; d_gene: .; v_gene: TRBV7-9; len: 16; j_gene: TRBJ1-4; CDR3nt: TGTGCCAGCAGCTTAGAAGGGGCGAGGACTAATGAAAAACTGTTTTTT; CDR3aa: CASSLEGARTNEKLFF
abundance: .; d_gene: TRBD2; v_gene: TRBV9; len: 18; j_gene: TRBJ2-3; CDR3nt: TGTGCCAGCAGCTTAAGCCGAACTAGCGGGAGGATAGCAGATACGCAGTATTTT; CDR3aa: CASSLSRTSGRIADTQYF
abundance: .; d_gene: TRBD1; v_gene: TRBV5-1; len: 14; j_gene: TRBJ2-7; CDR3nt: TGCGCCAGCTCCCAAACAGGGGACTCCTACGAGCAGTACTTC; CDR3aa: CASSQTGDSYEQYF
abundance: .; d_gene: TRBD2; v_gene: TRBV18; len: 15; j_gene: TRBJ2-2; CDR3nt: TGTGCCAGCTCACTCGGACTAGCGGGAACCGGGGAGCTGTTTTTT; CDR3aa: CASSLGLAGTGELFF
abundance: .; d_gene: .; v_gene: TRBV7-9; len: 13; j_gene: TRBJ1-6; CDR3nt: TGTGCCAGCAGCTTATCCCCTTTTTCACCCCTCCACTTT; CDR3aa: CASSLSPFSPLHF
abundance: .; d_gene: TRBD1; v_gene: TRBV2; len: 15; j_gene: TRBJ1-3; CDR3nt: TGTGCCAGCAGGGTACTCAGGGGGCCTGGAAACACCATATATTTT; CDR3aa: CASRVLRGPGNTIYF
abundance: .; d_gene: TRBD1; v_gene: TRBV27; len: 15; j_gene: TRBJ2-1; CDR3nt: TGTGCCAGTGGGCTTATAGCGACAGGGGAAAATGAGCAGTTCTTC; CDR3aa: CASGLIATGENEQFF
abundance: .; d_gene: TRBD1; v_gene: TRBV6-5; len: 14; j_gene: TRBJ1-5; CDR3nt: TGTGCCAGCAGTATGCACAGGGGAAGTCAGCCCCAGCATTTT; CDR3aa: CASSMHRGSQPQHF
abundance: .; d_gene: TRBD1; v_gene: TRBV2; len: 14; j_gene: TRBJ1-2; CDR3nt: TGTGCCAGCAGTGTCTGGGGACAGGCGAAAGGCTACACCTTC; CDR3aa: CASSVWGQAKGYTF
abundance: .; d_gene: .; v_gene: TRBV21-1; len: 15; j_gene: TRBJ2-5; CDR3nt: TGTGCCAGCAGCAAAGTGGGGGGAGGAAAAGAGACCCAGTACTTC; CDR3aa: CASSKVGGGKETQYF
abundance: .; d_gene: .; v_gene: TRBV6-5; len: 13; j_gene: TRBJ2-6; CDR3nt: TGTGCCAGCAACGATAGAGAGGCCAACGTCCTGACTTTC; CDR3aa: CASNDREANVLTF
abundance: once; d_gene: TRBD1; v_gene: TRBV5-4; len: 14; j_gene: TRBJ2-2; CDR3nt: TGTGCCAGCAGAGTACAGGGGAAAACCGGGGAGCTGTTTTTT; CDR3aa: CASRVQGKTGELFF
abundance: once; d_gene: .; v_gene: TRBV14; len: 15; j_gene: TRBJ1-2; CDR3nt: TGTGCCAGCAGCCAAACGCGCCTAGCTAACTATGGCTACACCTTC; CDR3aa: CASSQTRLANYGYTF
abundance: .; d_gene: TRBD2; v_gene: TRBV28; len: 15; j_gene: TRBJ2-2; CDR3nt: TGTGCCAGCAGTACTAGCGGGATCCTGACCGGGGAGCTGTTTTTT; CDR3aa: CASSTSGILTGELFF
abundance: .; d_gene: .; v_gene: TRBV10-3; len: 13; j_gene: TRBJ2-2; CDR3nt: TGTGCCATCAGTAGAACAGAAACCGGGGAGCTGTTTTTT; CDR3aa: CAISRTETGELFF
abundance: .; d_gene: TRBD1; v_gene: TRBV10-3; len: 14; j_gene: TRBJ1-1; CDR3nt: TGTGCCATCCGGGACAGAGGATCGAACACTGAAGCTTTCTTT; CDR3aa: CAIRDRGSNTEAFF
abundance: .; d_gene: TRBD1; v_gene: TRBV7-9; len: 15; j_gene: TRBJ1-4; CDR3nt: TGTGCCAGCAGCTTACGACAGGGGGCTTCTGAAAAACTGTTTTTT; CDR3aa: CASSLRQGASEKLFF
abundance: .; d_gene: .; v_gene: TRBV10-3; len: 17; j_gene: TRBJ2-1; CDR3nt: TGTGCCATCAGTGAGAGGCCTAGCAGAAGCTCCTACAATGAGCAGTTCTTC; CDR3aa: CAISERPSRSSYNEQFF
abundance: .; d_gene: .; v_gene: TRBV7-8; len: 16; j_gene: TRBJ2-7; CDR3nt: TGTGCCAGCAGCTTAACGGGACACCGGAGCTCCTACGAGCAGTACTTC; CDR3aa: CASSLTGHRSSYEQYF
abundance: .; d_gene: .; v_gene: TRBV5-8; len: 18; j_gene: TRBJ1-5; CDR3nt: TGTGCCAGCAGCTTGGCCGGTTTTTGGCAGGGCAAAAATCAGCCCCAGCATTTT; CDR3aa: CASSLAGFWQGKNQPQHF
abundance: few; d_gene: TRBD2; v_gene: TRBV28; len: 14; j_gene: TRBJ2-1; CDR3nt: TGTGCCAGCAGTTCTAGCGGGTTCTACAATGAGCAGTTCTTC; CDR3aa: CASSSSGFYNEQFF
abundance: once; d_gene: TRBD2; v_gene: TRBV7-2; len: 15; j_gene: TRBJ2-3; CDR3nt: TGTGCCAGCAGCTTACTAAGCGGGAGATCGAGTACGCAGTATTTT; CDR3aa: CASSLLSGRSSTQYF
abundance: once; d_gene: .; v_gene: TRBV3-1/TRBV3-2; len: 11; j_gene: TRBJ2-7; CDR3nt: TGTGCCAGCAGCCAAGGTGTAGAGCAGTACTTC; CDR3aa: CASSQGVEQYF
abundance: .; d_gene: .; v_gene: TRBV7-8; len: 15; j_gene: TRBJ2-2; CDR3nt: TGTGCCAGCAGCTTCGACAGGCCCAACACCGGGGAGCTGTTTTTT; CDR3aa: CASSFDRPNTGELFF
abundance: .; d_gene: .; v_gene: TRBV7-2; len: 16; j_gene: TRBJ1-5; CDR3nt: TGTGCCAGCAGCTTAGCGACAGTTTATAGCAATCAGCCCCAGCATTTT; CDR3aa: CASSLATVYSNQPQHF
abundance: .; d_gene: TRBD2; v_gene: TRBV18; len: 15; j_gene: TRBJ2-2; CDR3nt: TGTGCCAGCTCACCAACTAGCGGGGGCACCGGGGAGCTGTTTTTT; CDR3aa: CASSPTSGGTGELFF
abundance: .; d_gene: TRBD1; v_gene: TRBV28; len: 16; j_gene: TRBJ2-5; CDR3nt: TGTGCCAGCCGAAGGTCGGTTGGGACAGGGCTAGTGACCCAGTACTTC; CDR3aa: CASRRSVGTGLVTQYF
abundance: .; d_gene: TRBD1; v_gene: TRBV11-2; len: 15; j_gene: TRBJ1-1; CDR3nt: TGTGCCAGCAGCTTAGGAACAGGGGGTAACACTGAAGCTTTCTTT; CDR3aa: CASSLGTGGNTEAFF
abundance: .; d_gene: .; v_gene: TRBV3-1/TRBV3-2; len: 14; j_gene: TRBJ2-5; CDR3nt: TGTGCCAGCAGCCAAGTCAGAGGGCGGGAGACCCAGTACTTC; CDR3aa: CASSQVRGRETQYF
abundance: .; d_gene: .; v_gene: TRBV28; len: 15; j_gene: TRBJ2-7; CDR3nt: TGTGCCAGCAGGACCGGGAGACAGGGAGGCTACGAGCAGTACTTC; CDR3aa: CASRTGRQGGYEQYF
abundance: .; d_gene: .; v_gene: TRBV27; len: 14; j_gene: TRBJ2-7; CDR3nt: TGTGCCAGCAGTTCGAGGAGGCGGAATTACGAGCAGTACTTC; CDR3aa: CASSSRRRNYEQYF
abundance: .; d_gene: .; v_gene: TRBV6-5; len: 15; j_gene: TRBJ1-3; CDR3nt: TGTGCCAGCGATGGAGCGGGGGTCTCTGGAAACACCATATATTTT; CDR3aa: CASDGAGVSGNTIYF
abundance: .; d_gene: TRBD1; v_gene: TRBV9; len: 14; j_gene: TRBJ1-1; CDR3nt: TGTGCCAGCAGCGTAAACCGGGCAGGGGGCGAAGCTTTCTTT; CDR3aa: CASSVNRAGGEAFF
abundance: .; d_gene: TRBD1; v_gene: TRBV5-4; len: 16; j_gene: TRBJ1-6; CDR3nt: TGTGCCAGCAGCGCCCGTGCCGGGACAGTCAATTCACCCCTCCACTTT; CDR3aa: CASSARAGTVNSPLHF
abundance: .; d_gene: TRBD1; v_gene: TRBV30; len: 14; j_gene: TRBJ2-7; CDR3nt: TGTGCCTGGCACGGACAGGGTAACACCTACGAGCAGTACTTC; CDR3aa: CAWHGQGNTYEQYF
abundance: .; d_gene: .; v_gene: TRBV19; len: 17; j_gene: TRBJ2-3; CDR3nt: TGTGCCAGTAGCCTTAGACTAGTCCCAAGGGGCACAGATACGCAGTATTTT; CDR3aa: CASSLRLVPRGTDTQYF
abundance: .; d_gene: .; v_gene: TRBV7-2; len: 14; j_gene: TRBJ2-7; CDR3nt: TGTGCCAGCAGCTTAGGGGGGCAAGCCTACGAGCAGTACTTC; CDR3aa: CASSLGGQAYEQYF
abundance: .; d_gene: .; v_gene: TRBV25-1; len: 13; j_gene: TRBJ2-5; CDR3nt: TGTGCCAGCAGTGACACCCGTCGGGAGACCCAGTACTTC; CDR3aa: CASSDTRRETQYF
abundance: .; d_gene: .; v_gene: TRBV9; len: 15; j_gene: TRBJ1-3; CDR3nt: TGTGCCAGCAGCCCCAGACAGTTCTCTGGAAACACCATATATTTT; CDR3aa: CASSPRQFSGNTIYF